This TCR beta chain was obtained from a study of shared clonotypes between healthy human individuals. Germline V lookup: CDR1 SGHVS, CDR2 FNYEAQ. The J segment lost 5 bases and the V segment lost 3 bases, leaving 7 bases of the junction unmatched. The CDR3 is 16 residues long. CD45RO negativity and positive selection for CCR7 defined naive CD8 cells, a population that excluded terminally differentiated effector memory CD45RA+ cells. The assay was immunoSEQ multiplex PCR, and TCRdb's table has in-frame clones only and misses some. The table records over 800,000 clones, 90% to 95% of them present only once.

The V and J genes are TRBV7-6 and TRBJ2-1, with TRBD2 matching 10 bases. The sequenced sample was naive CD8+ T cells sorted from blood. The source of this sequence is a man aged 25-45 years in good health. The CDR3 loop is CASSFDRTSGDNEQFF. The CDR3 region has the DNA TGTGCCAGCAGCTTTGACCGGACTAGCGGAGACAATGAGCAGTTCTTC.